This T cell receptor (beta chain) emerged from a study of CD4 T cells in relation to SARS-CoV-2 and coronaviruses (dated by TCRdb to the early 2020s). In terms of the full investigation: Across all 12 patients in the convalescent cohort, the median age was roughly 38 years, with a range of roughly 21 to 72 years. The study assessed, at the TCR clonotype level, memory CD4+ T cell crossreactivity between SARS-CoV-2 and common cold coronavirus spike proteins. For other donors in the study, expansion assays were sequenced with a different, Illumina-based TCR-beta assay. The Adaptive Biotechnologies TCR-sequencing kit was used to sequence samples from a few pre-COVID donors and the naive versus memory experiments, whereas other data were Illumina-based. Among the approximately 12 convalescent patients, 8 males and 4 females were included, and two of the subjects were Hispanic. Patient-derived lymphoblastoid cell lines were used to map the HLA restriction of shared crossreactive spike epitopes. Paper-wide results and their limitations: Because no donor provided both pre-pandemic and post-infection samples, tracing the source of pre-existing responses was limited. Naive versus memory sequencing indicated the assay detects memory recall responses rather than primary responses primed during culture. Crossreactivity analysis centred on spike protein, so crossreactivity against other viral proteins was not assessed. Memory CD4+ clonotypes crossrecognizing SARS-CoV-2 and at least one common cold coronavirus spike were found in approximately 60% of donors. Crossreactive clones showed significantly weaker SARS-CoV-2-driven expansion than monoreactive clones, consistent with antigenic imprinting. Small numbers of patients and of tested TCRs were a limitation of the study.

Measured from the cysteine to the phenylalanine, the CDR3 is 14 residues long. The DNA shown is the 42-base CDR3, in frame from base 1. For CDR1 and CDR2, the germline V gene (reference sequence) lists LNHDA and SQIVND. Trimming at the junction amounts to 1 base on V and 7 bases on J, and the germline ends lie 11 bases apart. Uncultured naive and memory CD4+ T cell DNA received deep-resolution immunoSEQ TCR-beta sequencing. As for how the authors treated the data: During preprocessing, nonproductive sequences were removed, as were CDR3s that did not start with C, did not end with F or W, or were shorter than 7 amino acids. Cultured and uncultured naive and memory CD4+ repertoires were searched for CDR3s previously identified as spike- and CEF-reactive. After three terminal residues were trimmed from each end, CDR3 homology was quantified as pairwise Levenshtein distance using the stringdist R package. TCRdb stores this immuneACCESS table with in-frame sequences only. Part of the clones is absent; in the studies checked, under half of the shortfall reflects unresolved V genes, and no reason is known for the rest. Clone size and V and J calls were adopted from that table, with D and trimming inferred from the DNA. In all, the sample holds about 37,000 clones, and 80% to 90% of those were seen once. Jointly, the top ten make up about 3.3% of the sample.

This clone was counted between two and nine times. The antigen it recognizes is unknown. Base quality data are lacking; no much larger clone is found one base away. To separate naive from memory CD4+ T cells, cryopreserved PBMCs first underwent CD4 enrichment and then EasySep naive CD4+ T cell enrichment. PBMCs were isolated from leukapheresis product or whole blood by Ficoll-Paque PLUS gradient centrifugation. PBMCs were either used fresh in the expansion assay or cryopreserved at -140 degrees C. The QIAamp Micro DNA Kit was used to extract genomic DNA from the CD4+ T cells. The TCR sequence derives from an adult with COVID-19. Sequenced sample: memory CD4+ T cells from PBMCs. The sample's cell subset or site, from its label and the paper: memory (non-naive) CD4+ T cells. The rearrangement combines TRBV19 with TRBJ1-5; TRBD1 is perhaps the D gene, given 5 matching bases. In nucleotides, the sequence is TGTGCCAGTAGTATAGGGGGCAGGCACCAGCCCCAGCATTTT. It is translated as CASSIGGRHQPQHF.